This TCR beta chain was captured by sequencing in a study of blood T cell repertoires in COVID-19. Study information: Sites across the United States, Italy and Spain contributed samples from acute and convalescent COVID-19. T cells, B-cell-depleted T cells, or PBMCs supplied cDNA or gDNA.

Using immunoSEQ multiplex PCR, the repertoire was profiled, and TCRdb retains in-frame clones only, with some absent. The table includes more than 95,000 clones, about four fifths detected once. The receptor was derived from a man in his sixties with acute or convalescent COVID-19. The sequenced sample consisted of peripheral blood.

The CDR3 spells CASSSTGTGSNTEAFF. The CDR3 DNA is TGCGCCAGCAGCTCGACCGGGACAGGGTCGAACACTGAAGCTTTCTTT. The rearrangement joins TRBV5-1 to TRBJ1-1, with 9 nucleotides matching TRBD1. The V and J ends lost 3 bases and 1 base, in that order; junction bases with no gene match: 7. From germline, CDR1 is SGHRS and CDR2 YFSETQ. This CDR3 region has 16 residues.